Following are 20 T cell receptor beta chains from one sample sequenced in a study of monozygotic twins with inflammatory bowel disease. TCRdb re-called the 5' RACE reads and catalogs CDR3 proteins one per entry, DNA excluded. The sample totals under 150,000 distinct CDR3 sequences. The sequenced sample consisted of blood. The receptor set was obtained from a human donor with ulcerative colitis or Crohn's disease, or a healthy co-twin of an affected twin (not recorded which).

This CDR3 reads CASSPNRVQETQYF. The chain uses TRBV7-2 and TRBJ2-5. Germline lookup yields CDR1 SGHTA and CDR2 FQGNSA. This CDR3 region has 14 residues. The full variable domain, in which reference TRBV7-2 and TRBJ2-5 provide the parts outside the CDR3, is GAGVSQSPSNKVTEKGKDVELRCDPISGHTALYWYRQSLGQGLEFLIYFQGNSAPDKSGLPSDRFSAERTGGSVSTLTIQRTQQEDSAVYLCASSPNRVQETQYFGPGTRLLVL.

The chain combines TRBV13 with TRBJ2-1; the D call of TRBD2 rests on TCRdb alone, since no DNA is present to check it. The CDR3 runs to 16 residues. Germline V lookup: CDR1 PRHDT, CDR2 FYEKMQ (reference sequence). CDR3 protein: CASSLALADSYNEQFF.

CDR3 amino acids: CASRGTGWETQYF. The chain combines TRBV6-2 or TRBV6-3 with TRBJ2-5; absent DNA, TCRdb's TRBD1 call cannot be checked. The CDR3 extends over 13 amino acids. Germline CDR1 MNHEY, CDR2 SVGEGT.

V usage is TRBV4-1 and J usage is TRBJ2-5; the D call of TRBD1 rests on TCRdb alone, since no DNA is present to check it. Per the germline V gene, CDR1 is MGHRA and CDR2 is YSYEKL. The CDR3 is 16 amino acids. The CDR3 sequence is CASSQRGGLGGETQYF.

The chain employs TRBV27 and TRBJ1-6; TCRdb gives TRBD1 as the D gene, but with no DNA this cannot be confirmed. There are 16 residues in the CDR3. From germline, CDR1 is MNHEY and CDR2 SMNVEV (reference sequence). The CDR3 loop is CASRLGQTLYNSPLHF.

The rearrangement links TRBV12-3 or TRBV12-4 to TRBJ1-2. The CDR3 loop spans 13 amino acids. The CDR3: CASSSTGIYGYTF.

This chain connects TRBV7-2 to TRBJ1-4. In germline, CDR1 is SGHTA, CDR2 FQGNSA. The CDR3 is 14 amino acids. The CDR3 spells CASSLEVSNEKLFF.

The chain is built from TRBV20-1 and TRBJ2-2; TCRdb lists TRBD1, though no DNA is available to test this call. CDR1 and CDR2 from the germline V gene are DFQATT and SNEGSKA (reference sequence). The CDR3 spans 16 residues. The CDR3 region is CSARVRRGLGSGELFF.

J is TRBJ1-5 and V is TRBV20-1; TCRdb's D gene call, TRBD1, goes unchecked for lack of DNA. The CDR3 is 14 amino acids. Germline CDR1 and CDR2: DFQATT and SNEGSKA (reference sequence). The chain's CDR3 is CSARVGEQNQPQHF.

The CDR3 spells CSALGQDGDEQYF. V is TRBV20-1 and J is TRBJ2-7; TCRdb reports TRBD1, a call that lacks DNA to check it against. There are 13 residues in the CDR3. Germline V gene sequence: CDR1 DFQATT, CDR2 SNEGSKA (reference sequence).

This chain joins TRBV5-4 and TRBJ2-7; checking the TCRdb D call of TRBD1 is not possible without DNA. The CDR3 extends over 16 amino acids. Germline V gene data show CDR1 as SGHNT and CDR2 as YYREEE (reference sequence). The chain's CDR3 is CASSFYPGTELYEQYF.

The gene calls are TRBV27 and TRBJ2-1; TCRdb's D gene call, TRBD1, goes unchecked for lack of DNA. The germline V gene encodes CDR1 MNHEY and CDR2 SMNVEV (reference sequence). The CDR3 loop spans 14 amino acids. Here the CDR3 reads CASGGTALYNEQFF.

The genes are TRBV3-1 and TRBJ2-5; TCRdb returns TRBD2, unconfirmable since there is no DNA. CDR3 size: 13 residues. Germline V gives CDR1 LGHDT, CDR2 YNNKEL (reference sequence). The CDR3 sequence: CASSQVALGAQYF.

V gene TRBV27 combines with J gene TRBJ2-1; there is no DNA to check the TCRdb D call of TRBD2. This CDR3 has 14 residues. CDR1 MNHEY and CDR2 SMNVEV come from the germline V gene (reference sequence). The chain's CDR3 is CASSLSEGYNEQFF.

The J gene is TRBJ2-1, the V gene TRBV29-1; TCRdb names TRBD1, which stays unverified in the absence of DNA. The CDR3 totals 13 residues. Germline CDR1 reads SQVTM; CDR2 reads ANQGSEA. CDR3 region: CSVRDRVVDEQFF.

The rearrangement links TRBV4-2 to TRBJ1-1; TCRdb's D call, TRBD1, is unchecked because there is no DNA. The germline gives CDR1 LGHNA, CDR2 YNFKEQ. CDR3 length: 15 amino acids. The CDR3: CASSRGEGRDTEAFF.

The genes are TRBV11-3 and TRBJ2-5. This CDR3 spans 13 amino acids. CDR1 and CDR2 from the germline V gene are SGHNT and YENEEA. The chain's CDR3 is CASSLTQSETQYF.

The chain joins TRBV5-6 to TRBJ2-5; TCRdb selects TRBD1, and the lack of DNA leaves this call unchecked. The CDR3 consists of 16 residues. Germline CDR1 and CDR2: SGHDT and YYEEEE. The CDR3 sequence is CASSPQGAGFEETQYF.

The chain carries TRBV7-9 and TRBJ1-1; TCRdb names TRBD1, which stays unverified in the absence of DNA. CDR1 is SEHNR and CDR2 is FQNEAQ in the germline V gene (reference sequence). This CDR3 comprises 15 residues. CDR3 protein: CASSLWTGGNTEAFF.

The chain carries TRBV20-1 and TRBJ2-5; TCRdb reports TRBD1, a call that lacks DNA to check it against. Germline assignment: CDR1 DFQATT and CDR2 SNEGSKA (reference sequence). The CDR3 has 15 amino acids. The CDR3 sequence: CSARDAGGRQETQYF.